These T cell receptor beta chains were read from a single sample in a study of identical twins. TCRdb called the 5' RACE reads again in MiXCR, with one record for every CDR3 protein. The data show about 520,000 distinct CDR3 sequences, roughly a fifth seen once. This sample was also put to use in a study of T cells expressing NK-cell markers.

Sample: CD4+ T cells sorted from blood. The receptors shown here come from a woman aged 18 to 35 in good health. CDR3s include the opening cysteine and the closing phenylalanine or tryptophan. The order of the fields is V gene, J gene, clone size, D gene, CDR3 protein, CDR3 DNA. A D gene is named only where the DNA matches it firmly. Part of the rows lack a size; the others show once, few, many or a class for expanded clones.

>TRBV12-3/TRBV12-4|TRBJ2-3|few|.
CASSPGQLLTDTQYF
TGTGCCAGCAGTCCCGGACAGCTCCTCACAGATACGCAGTATTTT
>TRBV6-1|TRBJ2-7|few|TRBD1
CASRGTGGHEQYF
TGTGCCAGCAGGGGGACAGGGGGACACGAGCAGTACTTC
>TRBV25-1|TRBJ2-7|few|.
CASSVTGGSTYEQYF
TGTGCCAGCAGTGTAACTGGGGGGTCTACCTACGAGCAGTACTTC
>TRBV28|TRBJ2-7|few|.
CASSFSQGSYEQYF
TGTGCCAGCAGTTTTAGTCAGGGATCCTACGAGCAGTACTTC
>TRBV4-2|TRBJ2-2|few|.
CASSQGGVSSGELFF
TGTGCCAGCAGCCAAGGAGGCGTTAGTTCCGGGGAGCTGTTTTTT
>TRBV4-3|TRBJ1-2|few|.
CASSQDAQNYGYTF
TGCGCCAGCAGCCAAGATGCGCAGAACTATGGCTACACCTTC
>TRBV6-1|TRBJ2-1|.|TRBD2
CASSITVGTRINNEQFF
TGTGCCAGCAGTATCACAGTCGGGACTAGAATCAACAATGAGCAGTTCTTC
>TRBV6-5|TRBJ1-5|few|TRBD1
CASSYNDRANQPQHF
TGTGCCAGCAGTTACAACGACAGGGCCAATCAGCCCCAGCATTTT
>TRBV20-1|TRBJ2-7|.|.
CSASPYLSGSSYEQYF
TGCAGTGCTAGTCCCTACCTTAGCGGTAGCTCCTACGAGCAGTACTTC
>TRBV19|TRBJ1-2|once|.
CASSSGRVYNYGYTF
TGTGCCAGTAGTTCGGGGAGGGTTTACAACTATGGCTACACCTTC
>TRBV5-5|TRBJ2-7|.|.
CASSRNYYDEQYF
TGTGCCAGCAGCCGAAATTACTACGACGAGCAGTACTTC
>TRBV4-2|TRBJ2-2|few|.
CASSHSDRTGELFF
TGTGCCAGCAGCCATTCTGACAGGACCGGGGAGCTGTTTTTT
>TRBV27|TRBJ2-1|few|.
CASNEKRTARGEQFF
TGTGCCAGCAATGAGAAGCGGACGGCCCGGGGTGAGCAGTTCTTC
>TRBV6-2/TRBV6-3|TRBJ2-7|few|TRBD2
CAAESGSSYEQYF
TGTGCCGCGGAAAGCGGGAGCTCCTACGAGCAGTACTTC
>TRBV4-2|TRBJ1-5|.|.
CASSQDTGRNQPQHF
TGTGCCAGCAGCCAAGATACAGGGAGGAATCAGCCCCAGCATTTT
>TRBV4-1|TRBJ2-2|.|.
CASSQQTGFGELFF
TGCGCCAGCAGCCAACAGACGGGGTTCGGGGAGCTGTTTTTT
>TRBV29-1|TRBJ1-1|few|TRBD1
CSVVLWRGHNTEAFF
TGCAGCGTTGTTCTCTGGAGGGGGCATAACACTGAAGCTTTCTTT
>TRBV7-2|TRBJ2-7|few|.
CASVRVSAYEQYF
TGTGCCAGCGTGCGGGTGAGTGCCTACGAGCAGTACTTC
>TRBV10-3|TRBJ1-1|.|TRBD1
CATRPPGQGLMNTEAFF
TGTGCCACCCGCCCACCCGGACAGGGATTAATGAACACTGAAGCTTTCTTT
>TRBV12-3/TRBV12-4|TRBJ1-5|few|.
CAIGGGSQPQHF
TGTGCCATAGGGGGGGGCAGTCAGCCCCAGCATTTT
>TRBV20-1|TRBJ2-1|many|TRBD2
CSAPGTRKYNEQFF
TGCAGTGCCCCCGGGACTAGGAAATACAATGAGCAGTTCTTC
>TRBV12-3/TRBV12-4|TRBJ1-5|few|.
CASSPGTDGPQHF
TGTGCCAGCAGTCCCGGGACCGACGGGCCCCAGCATTTT
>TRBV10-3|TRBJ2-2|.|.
CAIGLASSTGELFF
TGTGCCATCGGGCTAGCGAGTTCTACCGGGGAGCTGTTTTTT
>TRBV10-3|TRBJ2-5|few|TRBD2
CAMGGKAGGGETQYF
TGTGCCATGGGAGGGAAGGCGGGAGGCGGCGAGACCCAGTACTTC
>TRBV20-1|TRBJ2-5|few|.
CSAAQDPRETQYF
TGCAGTGCCGCCCAGGACCCCAGGGAGACCCAGTACTTC
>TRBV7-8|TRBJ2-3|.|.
CASHLGLTDTQYF
TGTGCCAGCCACCTGGGCCTCACAGATACGCAGTATTTT
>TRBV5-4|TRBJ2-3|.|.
CASSPSHLTIDTQYF
TGTGCCAGCAGCCCATCGCACCTCACGATAGATACGCAGTATTTT
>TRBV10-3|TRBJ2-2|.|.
CAIRQDTGELFF
TGTGCCATAAGACAGGACACCGGGGAGCTGTTTTTT
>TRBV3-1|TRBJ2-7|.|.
CASSRREQQYF
TGTGCCAGCAGTCGTCGGGAACAGCAGTACTTC
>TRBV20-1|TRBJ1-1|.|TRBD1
CSAGPGQSTEAFF
TGCAGTGCCGGACCGGGACAGAGCACTGAAGCTTTCTTT
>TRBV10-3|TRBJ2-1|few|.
CAISARNMSYNEQFF
TGTGCCATCAGTGCCAGGAATATGTCCTACAATGAGCAGTTCTTC
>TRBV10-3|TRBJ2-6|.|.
CAIRAGTAVSGANVLTF
TGTGCCATCAGGGCAGGGACCGCGGTCTCTGGGGCCAACGTCCTGACTTTC
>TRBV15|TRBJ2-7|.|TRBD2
CATSNPPPGLAGVRSYEQYF
TGTGCCACCAGCAACCCACCTCCGGGACTAGCGGGAGTCCGCTCCTACGAGCAGTACTTC
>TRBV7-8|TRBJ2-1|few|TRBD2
CASSSLAGINEQFF
TGTGCCAGCAGTTCGCTAGCGGGAATAAATGAGCAGTTCTTC
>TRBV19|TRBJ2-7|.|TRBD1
CASSRGQGGTYEQYF
TGTGCCAGTAGTAGGGGACAGGGGGGCACCTACGAGCAGTACTTC
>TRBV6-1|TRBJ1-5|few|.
CASSGSKNQPQHF
TGTGCCAGCAGTGGATCCAAGAATCAGCCCCAGCATTTT
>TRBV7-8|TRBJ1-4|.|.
CASSTRVVEKLFF
TGTGCCAGCAGCACGAGGGTGGTGGAAAAACTGTTTTTT
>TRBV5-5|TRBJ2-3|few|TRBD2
CASPLSWGSSGSIDTQYF
TGTGCCAGCCCCCTCAGTTGGGGGAGTAGCGGGAGTATAGATACGCAGTATTTT
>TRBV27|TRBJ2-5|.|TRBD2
CASSYRLAAQETQYF
TGTGCCAGCAGTTATCGACTAGCCGCACAAGAGACCCAGTACTTC
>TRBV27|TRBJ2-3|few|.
CASSLSQGVYTQYF
TGTGCCAGCAGTCTAAGTCAGGGTGTCTATACGCAGTATTTT
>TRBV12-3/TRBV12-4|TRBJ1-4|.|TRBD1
CASSLGTGWEKLFF
TGTGCCAGCAGTTTGGGGACAGGGTGGGAAAAACTGTTTTTT
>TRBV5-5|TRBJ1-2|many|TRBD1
CASSLLDRATDGYTF
TGTGCCAGCAGCCTACTTGACAGGGCGACTGATGGCTACACCTTC
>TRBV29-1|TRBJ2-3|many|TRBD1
CSVETGGTDTQYF
TGCAGCGTTGAAACAGGGGGGACAGATACGCAGTATTTT
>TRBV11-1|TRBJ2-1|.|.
CASRSNEGRGKRVNEQFF
TGTGCCAGCAGATCCAACGAAGGGAGGGGGAAACGTGTCAATGAGCAGTTCTTC
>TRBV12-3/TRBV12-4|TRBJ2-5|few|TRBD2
CASSLREGYETQYF
TGTGCCAGCAGCCTCCGGGAGGGGTACGAGACCCAGTACTTC
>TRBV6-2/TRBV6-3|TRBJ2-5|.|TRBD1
CASSYSGTGETQYF
TGTGCCAGCAGTTACTCGGGGACAGGGGAGACCCAGTACTTC
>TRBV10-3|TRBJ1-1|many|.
CAISDRGNTEAFF
TGTGCCATCAGTGACAGGGGGAACACTGAAGCTTTCTTT
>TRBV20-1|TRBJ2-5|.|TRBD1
CSSIEGARTQYF
TGCAGTTCAATTGAGGGGGCACGGACCCAGTACTTC
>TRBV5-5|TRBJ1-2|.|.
CARSLGLLGDYGYTF
TGTGCCAGGAGCTTGGGACTCCTCGGGGACTATGGCTACACCTTC
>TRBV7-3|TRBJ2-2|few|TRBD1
CASSLTFRAGGYTGELFF
TGTGCCAGCAGCTTAACGTTCAGGGCAGGGGGATACACCGGGGAGCTGTTTTTT
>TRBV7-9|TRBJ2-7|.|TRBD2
CASSRGLAGGAEQYF
TGTGCCAGCAGCCGCGGACTAGCGGGAGGAGCCGAGCAGTACTTC
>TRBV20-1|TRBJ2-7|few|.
CSASPGSSYEQYF
TGCAGTGCTAGTCCCGGGAGCTCCTACGAGCAGTACTTC
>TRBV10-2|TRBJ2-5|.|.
CASSGPPQETQYF
TGCGCCAGCAGTGGACCACCCCAAGAGACCCAGTACTTC
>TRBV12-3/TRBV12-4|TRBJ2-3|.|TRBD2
CAVTPSGMRATQYF
TGTGCCGTAACCCCTAGCGGGATGAGGGCTACGCAGTATTTT
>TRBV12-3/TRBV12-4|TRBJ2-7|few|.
CASSKSGVYEQYF
TGTGCCAGCAGTAAATCAGGAGTCTACGAGCAGTACTTC
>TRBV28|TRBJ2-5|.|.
CASSPIGTEPRRETQYF
TGTGCCAGCAGTCCTATAGGGACGGAGCCCCGACGGGAGACCCAGTACTTC